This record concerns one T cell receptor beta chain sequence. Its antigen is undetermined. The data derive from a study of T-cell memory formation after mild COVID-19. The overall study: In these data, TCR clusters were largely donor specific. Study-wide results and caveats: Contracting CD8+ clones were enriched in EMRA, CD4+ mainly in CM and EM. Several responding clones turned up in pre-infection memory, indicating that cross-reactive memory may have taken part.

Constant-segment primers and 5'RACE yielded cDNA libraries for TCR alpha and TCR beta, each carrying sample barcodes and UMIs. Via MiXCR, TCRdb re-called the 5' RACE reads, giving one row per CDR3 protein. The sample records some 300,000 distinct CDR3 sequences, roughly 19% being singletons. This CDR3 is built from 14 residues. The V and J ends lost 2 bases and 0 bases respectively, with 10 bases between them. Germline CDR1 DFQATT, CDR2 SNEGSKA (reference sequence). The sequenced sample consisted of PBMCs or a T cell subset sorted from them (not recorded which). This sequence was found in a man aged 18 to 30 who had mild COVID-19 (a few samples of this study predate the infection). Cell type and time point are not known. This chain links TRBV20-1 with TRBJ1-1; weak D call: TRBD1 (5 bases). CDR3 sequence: CSARSTVMNTEAFF. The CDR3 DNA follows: TGCAGTGCTAGATCGACAGTCATGAACACTGAAGCTTTCTTT.